Given below is one TCR beta chain in context. Its antigen remains unidentified. Amplification used 60 Vbeta primers and 13 Jbeta primers. Some clones are missing from TCRdb's copy, which holds only in-frame ones; the method was immunoSEQ multiplex PCR. Recorded for this sample: some 110,000 clones. The sample originates from a study of cytomegalovirus exposure and HLA in healthy donors. CDR3 length: 14 residues. Germline V gene lookup returns CDR1 MNHEY and CDR2 SMNVEV (reference sequence). V dropped 7 bases and J dropped 5 bases, with 14 bases sitting between them. Study-level points and caveats: In the analysis, some V segments, TRBV6-2 and TRBV6-3 included, were excluded as indistinguishable.

The sequenced material came from PBMCs. The rearrangement joins TRBV27 to TRBJ2-2; D might be TRBD2 (7 bases). This TCR came from a man younger than 45 in good health and CMV-seronegative. CDR3 amino acids: CASKRGGLTGELFF. CDR3 DNA sequence: TGTGCCAGCAAAAGGGGGGGGTTGACCGGGGAGCTGTTTTTT.